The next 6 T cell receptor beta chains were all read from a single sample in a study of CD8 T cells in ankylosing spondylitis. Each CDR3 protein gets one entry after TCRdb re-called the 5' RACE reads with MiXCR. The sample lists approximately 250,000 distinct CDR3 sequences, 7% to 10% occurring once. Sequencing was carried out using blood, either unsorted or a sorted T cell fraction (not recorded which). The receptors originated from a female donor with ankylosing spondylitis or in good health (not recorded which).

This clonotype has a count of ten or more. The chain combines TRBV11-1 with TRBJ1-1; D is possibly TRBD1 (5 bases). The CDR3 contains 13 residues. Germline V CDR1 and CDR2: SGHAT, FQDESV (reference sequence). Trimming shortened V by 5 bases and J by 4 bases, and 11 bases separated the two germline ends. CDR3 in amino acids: CASSHQGGTEAFF. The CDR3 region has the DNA TGTGCCAGCAGCCATCAGGGAGGCACTGAAGCTTTCTTT. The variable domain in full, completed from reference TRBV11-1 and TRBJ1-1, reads EAEVAQSPRYKITEKSQAVAFWCDPISGHATLYWYRQILGQGPELLVQFQDESVVDDSQLPKDRFSAERLKGVDSTLKIQPAELGDSAMYLCASSHQGGTEAFFGQGTRLTVV.

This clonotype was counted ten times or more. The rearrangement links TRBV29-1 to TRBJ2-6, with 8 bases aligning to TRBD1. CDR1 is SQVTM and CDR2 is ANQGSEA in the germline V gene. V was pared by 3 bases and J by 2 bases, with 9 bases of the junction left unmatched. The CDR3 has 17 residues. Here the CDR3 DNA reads TGCAGCGTTGAGGAGGACAGGGCGACTCCTGGGGCCAACGTCCTGACTTTC. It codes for CSVEEDRATPGANVLTF.

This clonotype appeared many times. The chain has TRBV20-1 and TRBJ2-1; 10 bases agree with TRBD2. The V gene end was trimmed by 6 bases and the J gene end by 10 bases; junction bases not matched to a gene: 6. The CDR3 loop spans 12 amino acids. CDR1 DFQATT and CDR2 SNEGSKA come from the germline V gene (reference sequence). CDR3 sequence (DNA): TGCAGTGCCCTCCCGGGACTAGCGGAGCAGTTCTTC. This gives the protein CSALPGLAEQFF.

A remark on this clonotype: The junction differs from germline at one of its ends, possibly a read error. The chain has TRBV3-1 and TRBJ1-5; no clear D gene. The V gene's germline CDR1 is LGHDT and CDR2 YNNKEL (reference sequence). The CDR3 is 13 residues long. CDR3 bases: TGTGCCGGCAGCCGAGATAGCAATCAGCCCCAGCATTTT. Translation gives CAGSRDSNQPQHF.

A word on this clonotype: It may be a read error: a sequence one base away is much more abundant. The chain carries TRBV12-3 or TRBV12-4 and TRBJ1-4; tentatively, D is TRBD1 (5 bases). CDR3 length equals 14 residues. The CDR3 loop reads CTSSYGGRNEKLFF. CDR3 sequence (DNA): TGTACCAGCAGCTATGGGGGAAGGAATGAAAAACTGTTTTTT.

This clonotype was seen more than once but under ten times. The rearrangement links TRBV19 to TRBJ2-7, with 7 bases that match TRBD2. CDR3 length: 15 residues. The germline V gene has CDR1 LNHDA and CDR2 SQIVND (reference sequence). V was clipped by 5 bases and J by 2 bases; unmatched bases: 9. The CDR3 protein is CASSGRASGTYEQYF. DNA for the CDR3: TGTGCCAGTAGTGGGAGAGCCAGCGGGACCTACGAGCAGTACTTC.